The 26 T cell receptor beta chains listed next were all sequenced from one sample in a study of shared clonotypes between healthy human individuals. Assay: immunoSEQ multiplex PCR; the TCRdb copy retains only in-frame clones and omits some. The repertoire has more than 600,000 clones, about 91% of them found once; the top ten carry 24%. The naive CD8 fraction comprised CD45RO-negative cells positively selected for CCR7 and excluded terminally differentiated effector memory CD45RA+ cells. Sequenced material: naive CD8+ T cells sorted from blood. The receptors originated from a man aged 30 to 45 in good health.

The chain employs TRBV18 and TRBJ2-7, with 8 bases lining up with TRBD1. V lost 2 bases to trimming and J lost 4 bases; unmatched junction nucleotides: 4. Germline assignment: CDR1 KGHSH and CDR2 LQKENI. This CDR3 spans 14 amino acids. The CDR3 DNA sequence: TGTGCCAGCTCACCAGTGGGACAGGCTTACGAGCAGTACTTC. Protein: CASSPVGQAYEQYF.

The V call is TRBV5-4, the J call TRBJ2-7; TRBD1 is a possible D gene (6 bases). The germline gives CDR1 SGHNT, CDR2 YYREEE (reference sequence). Trimming cost V 0 bases and J 7 bases, with 17 bases left between them. This CDR3 has 15 amino acids. CDR3 DNA: TGTGCCAGCAGCTTGGAGGGACAAGGCTATGAAGAGCAGTACTTC. Protein sequence: CASSLEGQGYEEQYF.

The chain uses TRBV6-5 and TRBJ2-7; TRBD1 aligns across 8 bases. Germline V gives CDR1 MNHEY, CDR2 SVGAGI. The CDR3 extends over 15 amino acids. V was clipped by 5 bases and J by 1 base; unmatched bases: 7. CDR3 residues: CASSPPGQGSYEQYF. In nucleotides, the CDR3 is TGTGCCAGCAGTCCACCCGGACAGGGTTCCTACGAGCAGTACTTC.

The V and J genes are TRBV10-3 and TRBJ2-1, with a possible D match to TRBD2 (6 bases). CDR1 ENHRY and CDR2 SYGVKD come from the germline V gene. The CDR3 is 12 amino acids. Trimming removed 8 bases from V and 6 bases from J, with 11 bases in between. The CDR3: CAIGTEGNEQFF. DNA of the CDR3: TGTGCCATCGGGACTGAGGGCAATGAGCAGTTCTTC.

This clone was detected a few times. The rearrangement joins TRBV5-1 to TRBJ1-5, with D uncertain. The CDR3 sequence is 17 residues long. Germline CDR1 is SGHRS and CDR2 is YFSETQ. V shed 4 bases and J shed 3 bases, with 20 bases lying between them. Here the CDR3 reads CASSPDGWSTDNQPQHF. The CDR3 bases are TGCGCCAGCAGCCCGGATGGTTGGAGTACCGACAATCAGCCCCAGCATTTT.

The rearrangement links TRBV7-6 to TRBJ2-1, with D possibly being TRBD2 (5 bases). Trimming stripped 2 bases from V and 0 bases from J, with 14 bases between. CDR3 length equals 17 residues. CDR1 and CDR2 from the germline V gene are SGHVS and FNYEAQ. CDR3 amino acids: CASSLRIAQSSYNEQFF. For the CDR3, the DNA is TGTGCCAGCAGCTTACGGATAGCGCAAAGCTCCTACAATGAGCAGTTCTTC.

V usage is TRBV5-6 and J usage is TRBJ2-7; D possibly corresponds to TRBD1 (6 bases). The CDR3 is 13 residues long. Trimming took off 4 bases at V and 3 bases at J, with 11 bases between the two ends. Germline V gene data show CDR1 as SGHDT and CDR2 as YYEEEE. The CDR3 loop reads CASSVGQSYEQYF. For the CDR3, the DNA is TGTGCCAGCAGCGTAGGACAGAGCTACGAGCAGTACTTC. Full variable domain (rest looked up from reference TRBV5-6 and TRBJ2-7): DAGVTQSPTHLIKTRGQQVTLRCSPKSGHDTVSWYQQALGQGPQFIFQYYEEEERQRGNFPDRFSGHQFPNYSSELNVNALLLGDSALYLCASSVGQSYEQYFGPGTRLTVT.

The chain is built from TRBV5-8 and TRBJ2-3, with TRBD2 matching over 7 bases. This CDR3 comprises 13 residues. Unmatched junction bases numbered 5, after V lost 4 bases and J lost 6 bases. Germline V gives CDR1 SGHTS, CDR2 YDEGEE. CDR3 sequence (DNA): TGTGCCAGCAGCGTTGGGCGGGGGGATACGCAGTATTTT. This gives the protein CASSVGRGDTQYF.

The chain has TRBV10-3 and TRBJ2-1, with a possible D match to TRBD2 (6 bases). V was pared by 6 bases and J by 5 bases, with 17 bases between. Germline V gives CDR1 ENHRY, CDR2 SYGVKD. This CDR3 spans 15 amino acids. The CDR3 reads CAIREGSSLDNEQFF. The CDR3 coding sequence is TGTGCCATCAGGGAGGGATCCTCTTTGGACAATGAGCAGTTCTTC.

This clone was seen a few times. The chain couples TRBV28 to TRBJ1-2; no firm D call. V was trimmed by 6 bases and J by 3 bases, leaving 11 bases between them. CDR1 and CDR2 from the germline V gene are MDHEN and SYDVKM. This CDR3 is built from 13 residues. The CDR3 protein is CASSLRPDYGYTF. The DNA for the CDR3 is TGTGCCAGCAGCCTAAGACCTGACTATGGCTACACCTTC.

CDR3 residues: CASSSQQGWAEAFF. The CDR3 DNA follows: TGTGCCAGCAGTTCACAACAGGGGTGGGCTGAAGCTTTCTTT. The chain links TRBV27 to TRBJ1-1, with 7 bases fitting TRBD1. CDR3 size: 14 residues. With 4 bases clipped from V and 6 bases from J, the junction kept 8 bases outside the gene matches. CDR1 is MNHEY, CDR2 SMNVEV, per germline (reference sequence).

The table lists this clone with a few counts. The chain carries TRBV7-9 and TRBJ2-7; TRBD1 agrees at 7 bases. The CDR3 extends over 13 amino acids. In germline, CDR1 is SEHNR, CDR2 FQNEAQ (reference sequence). V trimming: 5 bases; J trimming: 3 bases; junction bases outside the gene matches: 4. The CDR3 bases are TGTGCCAGCAGCACCCGGGACAGCTACGAGCAGTACTTC. Its protein product is CASSTRDSYEQYF. Drawing the rest from reference TRBV7-9 and TRBJ2-7, the complete variable domain is DTGVSQNPRHKITKRGQNVTFRCDPISEHNRLYWYRQTLGQGPEFLTYFQNEAQLEKSRLLSDRFSAERPKGSFSTLEIQRTEQGDSAMYLCASSTRDSYEQYFGPGTRLTVT.

CDR3 sequence (DNA): TGTGCCAGCAAGACAGTACTTACCGGGGAGCTGTTTTTT. Amino acid sequence: CASKTVLTGELFF. This sequence joins TRBV6-5 and TRBJ2-2; a weak D match, TRBD1 (5 bases). This CDR3 has 13 amino acids. From germline, CDR1 is MNHEY and CDR2 SVGAGI. V lost 7 bases, J lost 5 bases, and 11 bases lay in between.

This clone has just one count. The chain links TRBV4-3 to TRBJ1-2; D remains unclear. Trimming cost V 0 bases and J 4 bases, with 9 bases left between them. Germline CDR1 reads LGHNA; CDR2 reads YSLEER. This CDR3 is 14 amino acids long. The CDR3 here is CASSQDMVPYGYTF. In DNA, the CDR3 is TGCGCCAGCAGCCAAGATATGGTTCCCTATGGCTACACCTTC.

This chain links TRBV29-1 with TRBJ2-1; D assignment may be TRBD1 or TRBD2 (6 bases each). Deletions cut 1 base from V and 9 bases from J, with 19 bases between. CDR3 length equals 15 residues. The V gene's germline CDR1 is SQVTM and CDR2 ANQGSEA. The CDR3: CSVEGGAGGVPEQFF. The CDR3 DNA follows: TGCAGCGTTGAAGGGGGGGCAGGAGGGGTACCTGAGCAGTTCTTC.

The chain recombines TRBV5-1 with TRBJ2-7; TRBD2 agrees at 8 bases. CDR1 is SGHRS and CDR2 is YFSETQ in the germline V gene. CDR3 length: 14 amino acids. Trimming at V came to 4 bases and at J to 3 bases, leaving 6 bases not matched to a gene. Written as DNA, the CDR3 is TGCGCCAGCAGCACAGGACTAGCATTCTACGAGCAGTACTTC. Protein sequence: CASSTGLAFYEQYF.

To note about this clone: Other DNA sequences in this sample translate to the same CDR3. This chain connects TRBV28 to TRBJ2-1; D is ambiguous. Between the trimmed V and J ends, which lost 3 bases and 0 bases, there was a span of 6 bases. The CDR3 loop spans 14 amino acids. The V gene's germline CDR1 is MDHEN and CDR2 SYDVKM. The CDR3 is CASSLSSSYNEQFF. For the CDR3, the DNA is TGTGCCAGCAGTTTGAGTAGCTCCTACAATGAGCAGTTCTTC.

J is TRBJ1-1 and V is TRBV28; D not certain. Trimming cost V 8 bases and J 0 bases, with 10 bases left between them. Germline-derived CDR1 and CDR2 are MDHEN and SYDVKM. This CDR3 is 13 amino acids long. The CDR3 bases are TGTGCCAGCTACCCCGATATGAACACTGAAGCTTTCTTT. Translated: CASYPDMNTEAFF.

The chain combines TRBV7-3 with TRBJ2-3; possibly TRBD2 for D (5 bases). This CDR3 is 15 amino acids long. Deletions cut 5 bases from V and 1 base from J, with 13 bases between. Germline assignment: CDR1 SGHTA and CDR2 FQGTGA. The CDR3 nucleotides read TGTGCCAGCAGCCCAACGGGGTTGGGCACAGATACGCAGTATTTT. Protein: CASSPTGLGTDTQYF. The full variable domain, in which reference TRBV7-3 and TRBJ2-3 provide the parts outside the CDR3, is GAGVSQTPSNKVTEKGKYVELRCDPISGHTALYWYRQSLGQGPEFLIYFQGTGAADDSGLPNDRFFAVRPEGSVSTLKIQRTERGDSAVYLCASSPTGLGTDTQYFGPGTRLTVL.

The V call is TRBV7-2, the J call TRBJ2-1; 7 nucleotides agree with TRBD2. CDR1 and CDR2 from the germline V gene are SGHTA and FQGNSA. The V gene end was trimmed by 5 bases and the J gene end by 12 bases; junction bases not matched to a gene: 10. The CDR3 has 13 amino acids. The CDR3 is CASSITGLPLQFF. The CDR3, as DNA: TGTGCCAGCAGCATTACGGGACTACCACTGCAGTTCTTC.

CDR3 amino acids: CASSLVGPDVFSGNTIYF. The CDR3 DNA follows: TGTGCCAGCAGCTTAGTAGGACCGGACGTATTCTCTGGAAACACCATATATTTT. The gene calls are TRBV7-9 and TRBJ1-3, with no clear D. From germline, CDR1 is SEHNR and CDR2 FQNEAQ (reference sequence). V lost 1 base to trimming and J lost 0 bases, with 16 bases between them. The CDR3 is made up of 18 amino acids. The variable domain in full, with the rest retrieved from reference TRBV7-9 and TRBJ1-3, is DTGVSQNPRHKITKRGQNVTFRCDPISEHNRLYWYRQTLGQGPEFLTYFQNEAQLEKSRLLSDRFSAERPKGSFSTLEIQRTEQGDSAMYLCASSLVGPDVFSGNTIYFGEGSWLTVV.

This clone was detected once. J is TRBJ2-2 and V is TRBV10-1, with 13 bases lining up with TRBD2. From germline, CDR1 is WNHNN and CDR2 SYGVQD (reference sequence). With 3 bases clipped from V and 10 bases from J, the junction kept 5 bases outside the gene matches. The CDR3 has 15 residues. In DNA, the CDR3 is TGCGCCAGCAGTGAATCTGGACTAGCGGGAGTGGAGCTGTTTTTT. It encodes CASSESGLAGVELFF.

The CDR3 DNA is TGTGCCAGCAGTTCCCGGACTAGCGGTTTTCAAGAGACCCAGTACTTC. Amino acid sequence: CASSSRTSGFQETQYF. The gene calls are TRBV6-5 and TRBJ2-5; TRBD2 matches at 10 bases. Germline CDR1 is MNHEY and CDR2 is SVGAGI. The CDR3 is made up of 16 amino acids. The V gene end was trimmed by 4 bases and the J gene end by 2 bases; junction bases not matched to a gene: 7.

The V gene is TRBV30, the J gene TRBJ2-7; D could derive from TRBD1 or TRBD2 (5 bases each). V was pared by 5 bases and J by 3 bases, with 11 bases between. CDR3 size: 12 residues. Looked up from germline, CDR1 is GTSNPN and CDR2 is SVGIG (reference sequence). CDR3: CAWQGDHYEQYF. CDR3 sequence (DNA): TGTGCCTGGCAGGGAGACCACTACGAGCAGTACTTC.

The chain carries TRBV7-9 and TRBJ2-7; D not resolved. Trimming shortened V by 5 bases and J by 0 bases, and 11 bases separated the two germline ends. This CDR3 has 14 residues. The V gene's germline CDR1 is SEHNR and CDR2 FQNEAQ (reference sequence). The chain's CDR3 is CASSSHESSYEQYF. Here the CDR3 DNA reads TGTGCCAGCAGCAGTCATGAGAGCTCCTACGAGCAGTACTTC.

This clone was counted ten times or more. The chain employs TRBV6-4 and TRBJ2-2; 7 positions match TRBD2. This CDR3 has 14 amino acids. Germline trimming cut 2 bases from V and 4 bases from J; bases unmatched to any gene: 1. Germline V gives CDR1 MRHNA, CDR2 SNTAGT. The CDR3 sequence is CASSDGRATGELFF. The CDR3 DNA is TGTGCCAGCAGTGACGGGAGGGCCACCGGGGAGCTGTTTTTT.